This T cell receptor beta chain appears in the sequencing data of a study of prognosis after radiotherapy for stage I lung cancer. The TCR beta CDR3 region was amplified from genomic DNA, with two rounds of multiplex PCR being used for the amplification. Amplification during the initial PCR round employed primers specific to each TRBV and TRBJ gene. TCRdb used MiXCR to reprocess the multiplex PCR reads, holding one entry per CDR3 protein. The table shows about 24,000 distinct CDR3 sequences, with 35% to 40% occurring only once. CT and PET/CT found no node involvement in any patient, and none had received chemotherapy or radiotherapy before or had other malignancies. For each of two time points, a roughly 5.8-milliliter draw of peripheral blood was taken. This clonotype appeared many times. CDR3 length: 14 residues. Germline V gene sequence: CDR1 MNHNS, CDR2 SASEGT. V was cut by 5 bases and J by 7 bases, with 15 bases left in between.

This sequence was found in a donor aged 50 or older with non-small cell lung cancer. The chain carries TRBV6-1 and TRBJ1-5; maybe TRBD1 (6 bases). The source was PBMCs, collected before or after stereotactic body radiation therapy (not recorded which). CDR3 DNA: TGTGCCAGCAGTCTCTCGCAGGGGCAACAGCCCCAGCATTTT. Translating it yields CASSLSQGQQPQHF.